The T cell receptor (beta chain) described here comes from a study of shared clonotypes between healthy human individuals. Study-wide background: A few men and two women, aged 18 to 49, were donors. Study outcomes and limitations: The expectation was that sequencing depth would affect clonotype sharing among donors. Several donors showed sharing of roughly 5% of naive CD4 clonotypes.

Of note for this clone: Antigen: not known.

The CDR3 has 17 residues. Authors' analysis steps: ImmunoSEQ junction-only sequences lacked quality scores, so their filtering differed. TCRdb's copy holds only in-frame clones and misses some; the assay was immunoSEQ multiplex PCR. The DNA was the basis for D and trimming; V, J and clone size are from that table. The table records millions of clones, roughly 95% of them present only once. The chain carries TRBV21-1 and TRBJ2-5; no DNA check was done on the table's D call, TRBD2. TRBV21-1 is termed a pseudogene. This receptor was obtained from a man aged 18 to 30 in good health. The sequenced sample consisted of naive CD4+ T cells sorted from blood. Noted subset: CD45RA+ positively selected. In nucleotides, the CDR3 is TGTGCCAACACCACCTTTAGGGCGGGAGAGAGGATCGAGACCCAGTACTTC. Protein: CANTTFRAGERIETQYF.